This T cell receptor (beta chain) came from a study of tissue T cells after allogeneic stem cell transplantation. For the study at large: Gastrointestinal graft-versus-host disease was present in all patients, each treated with several therapy lines.

Whole-study results and caveats: Alloreactivity or antigen specificity of tissue TCRs was not determined; some clones might be host cells.

Of note for this clone: Antigen unknown.

Only in-frame clones appear in the TCRdb table, and some are missing; sequencing was by immunoSEQ multiplex PCR. The top ten clones hold 3.8% of a sample with about 42,000 clones, 92% of them seen once. Sequences were derived from blood, sampled before transplantation. The source is a woman between 35 and 75 years old who later had graft-versus-host disease after an allogeneic stem cell transplant.

This CDR3 is CASSQAGTEDYEQYF. DNA of the CDR3: TGTGCCAGCAGCCAAGCCGGGACAGAAGACTACGAGCAGTACTTC. The chain recombines TRBV7-9 with TRBJ2-7; TRBD1 matches at 7 bases. From germline, CDR1 is SEHNR and CDR2 FQNEAQ (reference sequence). J was trimmed by 3 bases and V by 5 bases; bases with no gene match: 10. The CDR3 contains 15 residues.